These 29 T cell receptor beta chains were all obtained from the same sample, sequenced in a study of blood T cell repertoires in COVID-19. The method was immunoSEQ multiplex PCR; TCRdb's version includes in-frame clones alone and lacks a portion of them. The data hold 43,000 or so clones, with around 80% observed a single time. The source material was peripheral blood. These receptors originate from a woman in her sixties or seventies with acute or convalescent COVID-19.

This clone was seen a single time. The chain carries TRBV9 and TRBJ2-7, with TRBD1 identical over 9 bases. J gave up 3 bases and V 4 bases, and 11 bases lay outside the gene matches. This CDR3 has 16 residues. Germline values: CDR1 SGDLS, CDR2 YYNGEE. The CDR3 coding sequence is TGTGCCAGCAGCCCTGGGGACAGGGAGGGTTTCTACGAGCAGTACTTC. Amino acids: CASSPGDREGFYEQYF. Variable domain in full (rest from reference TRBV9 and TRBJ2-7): DSGVTQTPKHLITATGQRVTLRCSPRSGDLSVYWYQQSLDQGLQFLIQYYNGEERAKGNILERFSAQQFPDLHSELNLSSLELGDSALYFCASSPGDREGFYEQYFGPGTRLTVT.

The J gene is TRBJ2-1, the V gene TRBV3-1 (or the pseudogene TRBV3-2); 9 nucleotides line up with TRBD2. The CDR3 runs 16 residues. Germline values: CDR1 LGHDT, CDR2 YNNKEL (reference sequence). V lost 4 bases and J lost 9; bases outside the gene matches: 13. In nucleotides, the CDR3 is TGTGCCAGCAGCCCCGGGGGCGGGGGGGCCGTAGGTGAGCAGTTCTTC. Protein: CASSPGGGGAVGEQFF.

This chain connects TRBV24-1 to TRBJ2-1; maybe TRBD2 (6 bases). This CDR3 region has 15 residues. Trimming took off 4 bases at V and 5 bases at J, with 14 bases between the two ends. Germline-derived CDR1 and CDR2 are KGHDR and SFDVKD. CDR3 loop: CATSEPGLKDNEQFF. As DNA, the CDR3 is TGTGCCACCAGTGAGCCGGGACTCAAAGACAATGAGCAGTTCTTC.

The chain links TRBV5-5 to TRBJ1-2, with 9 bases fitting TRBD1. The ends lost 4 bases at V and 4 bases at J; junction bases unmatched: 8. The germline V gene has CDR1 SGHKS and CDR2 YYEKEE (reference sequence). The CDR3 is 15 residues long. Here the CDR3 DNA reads TGTGCCAGCAGCCTAACAGGGGGCGCGAGCTATGGCTACACCTTC. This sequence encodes CASSLTGGASYGYTF. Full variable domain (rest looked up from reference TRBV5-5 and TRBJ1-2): DAGVTQSPTHLIKTRGQQVTLRCSPISGHKSVSWYQQVLGQGPQFIFQYYEKEERGRGNFPDRFSARQFPNYSSELNVNALLLGDSALYLCASSLTGGASYGYTFGSGTRLTVV.

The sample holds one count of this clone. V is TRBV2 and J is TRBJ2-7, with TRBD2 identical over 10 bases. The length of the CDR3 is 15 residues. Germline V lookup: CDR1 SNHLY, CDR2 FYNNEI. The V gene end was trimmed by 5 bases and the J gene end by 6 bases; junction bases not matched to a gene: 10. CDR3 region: CASSPSGGVLGEQYF. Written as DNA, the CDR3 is TGTGCCAGCAGTCCTAGCGGGGGAGTCCTGGGCGAGCAGTACTTC.

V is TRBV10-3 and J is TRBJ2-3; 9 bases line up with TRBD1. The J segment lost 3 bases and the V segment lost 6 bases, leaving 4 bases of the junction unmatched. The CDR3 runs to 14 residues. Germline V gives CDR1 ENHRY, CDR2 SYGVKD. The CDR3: CAIRRQGDTDTQYF. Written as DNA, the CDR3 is TGTGCCATCAGGCGACAGGGGGATACAGATACGCAGTATTTT.

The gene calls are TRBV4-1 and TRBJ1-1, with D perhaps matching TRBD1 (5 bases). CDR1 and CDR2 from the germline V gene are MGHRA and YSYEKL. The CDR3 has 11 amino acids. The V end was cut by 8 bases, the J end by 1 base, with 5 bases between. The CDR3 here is CASQGNTEAFF. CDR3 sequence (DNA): TGCGCCAGCCAGGGGAACACTGAAGCTTTCTTT.

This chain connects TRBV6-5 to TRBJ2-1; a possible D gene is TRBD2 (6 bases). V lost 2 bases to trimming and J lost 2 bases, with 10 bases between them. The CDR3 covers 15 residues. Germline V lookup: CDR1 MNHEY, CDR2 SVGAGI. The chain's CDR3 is CASSYTGETYNEQFF. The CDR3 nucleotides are TGTGCCAGCAGTTACACGGGGGAAACCTACAATGAGCAGTTCTTC.

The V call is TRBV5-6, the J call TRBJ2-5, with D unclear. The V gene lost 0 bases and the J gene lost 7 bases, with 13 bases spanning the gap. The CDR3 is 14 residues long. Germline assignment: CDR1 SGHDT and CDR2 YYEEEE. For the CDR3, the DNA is TGTGCCAGCAGCTTGGGTGGTACCCTCGGGACCCAGTACTTC. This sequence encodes CASSLGGTLGTQYF.

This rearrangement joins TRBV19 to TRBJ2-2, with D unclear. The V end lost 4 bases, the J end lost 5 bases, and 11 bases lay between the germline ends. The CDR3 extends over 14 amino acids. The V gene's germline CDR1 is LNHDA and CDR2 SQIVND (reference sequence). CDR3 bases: TGTGCCAGTAGTAGGGTTCAGGTAACCGGGGAGCTGTTTTTT. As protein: CASSRVQVTGELFF.

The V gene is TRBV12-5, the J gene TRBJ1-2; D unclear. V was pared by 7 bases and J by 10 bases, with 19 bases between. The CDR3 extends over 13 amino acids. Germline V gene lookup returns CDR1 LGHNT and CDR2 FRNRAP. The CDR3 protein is CASVQALLGAYTF. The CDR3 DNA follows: TGTGCTAGTGTCCAGGCCTTACTCGGTGCCTACACCTTC.

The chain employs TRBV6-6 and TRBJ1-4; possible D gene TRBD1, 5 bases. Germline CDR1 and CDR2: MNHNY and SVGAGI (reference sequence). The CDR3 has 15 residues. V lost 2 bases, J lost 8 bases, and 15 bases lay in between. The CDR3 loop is CASSYLEGVREKLFF. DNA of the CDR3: TGTGCCAGCAGTTACCTGGAAGGGGTACGGGAAAAACTGTTTTTT.

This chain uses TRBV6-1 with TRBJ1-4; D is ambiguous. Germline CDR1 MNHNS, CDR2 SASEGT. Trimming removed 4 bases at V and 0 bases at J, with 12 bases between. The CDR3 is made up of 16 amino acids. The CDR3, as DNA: TGTGCCAGCAGTGTCTCCGCTCAGACAACTAATGAAAAACTGTTTTTT. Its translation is CASSVSAQTTNEKLFF.

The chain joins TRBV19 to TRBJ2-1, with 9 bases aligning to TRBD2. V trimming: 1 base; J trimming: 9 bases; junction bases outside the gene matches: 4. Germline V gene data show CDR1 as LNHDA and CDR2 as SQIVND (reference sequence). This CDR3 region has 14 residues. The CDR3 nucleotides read TGTGCCAGTAGTATAGGCGGGGGGGCGGGTGAGCAGTTCTTC. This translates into CASSIGGGAGEQFF.

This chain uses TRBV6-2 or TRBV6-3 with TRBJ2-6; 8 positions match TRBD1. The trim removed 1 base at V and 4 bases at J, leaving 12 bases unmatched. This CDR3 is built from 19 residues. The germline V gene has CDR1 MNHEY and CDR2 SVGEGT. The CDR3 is CASSYYHDRGEGGANVLTF. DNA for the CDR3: TGTGCCAGCAGTTACTATCACGACAGGGGCGAAGGGGGGGCCAACGTCCTGACTTTC.

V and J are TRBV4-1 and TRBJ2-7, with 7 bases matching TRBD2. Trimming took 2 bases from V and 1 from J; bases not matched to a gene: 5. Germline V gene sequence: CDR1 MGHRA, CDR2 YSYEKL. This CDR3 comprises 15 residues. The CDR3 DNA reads TGCGCCAGCAGCCAACCGACTAGCAGTTCCTACGAGCAGTACTTC. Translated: CASSQPTSSSYEQYF.

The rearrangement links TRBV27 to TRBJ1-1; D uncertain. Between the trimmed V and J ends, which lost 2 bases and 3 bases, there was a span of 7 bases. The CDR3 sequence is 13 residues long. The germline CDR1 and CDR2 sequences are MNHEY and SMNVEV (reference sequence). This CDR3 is CASSLVVDTEAFF. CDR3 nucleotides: TGTGCCAGCAGTTTAGTAGTAGACACTGAAGCTTTCTTT.

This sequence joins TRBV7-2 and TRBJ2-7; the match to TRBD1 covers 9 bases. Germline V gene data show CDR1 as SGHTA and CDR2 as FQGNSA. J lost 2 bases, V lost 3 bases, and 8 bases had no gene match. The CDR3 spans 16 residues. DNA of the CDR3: TGTGCCAGCAGCTTGAGGACAGGGGCCCCAACCTACGAGCAGTACTTC. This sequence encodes CASSLRTGAPTYEQYF. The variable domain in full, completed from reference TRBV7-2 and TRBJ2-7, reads GAGVSQSPSNKVTEKGKDVELRCDPISGHTALYWYRQSLGQGLEFLIYFQGNSAPDKSGLPSDRFSAERTGGSVSTLTIQRTQQEDSAVYLCASSLRTGAPTYEQYFGPGTRLTVT.

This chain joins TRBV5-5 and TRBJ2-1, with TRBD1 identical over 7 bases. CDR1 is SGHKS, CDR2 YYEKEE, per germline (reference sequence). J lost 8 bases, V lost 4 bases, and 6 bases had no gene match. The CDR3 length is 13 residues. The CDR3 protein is CASSPHTGDEQFF. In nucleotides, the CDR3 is TGTGCCAGCAGCCCTCACACAGGGGATGAGCAGTTCTTC. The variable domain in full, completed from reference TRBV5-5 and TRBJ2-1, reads DAGVTQSPTHLIKTRGQQVTLRCSPISGHKSVSWYQQVLGQGPQFIFQYYEKEERGRGNFPDRFSARQFPNYSSELNVNALLLGDSALYLCASSPHTGDEQFFGPGTRLTVL.

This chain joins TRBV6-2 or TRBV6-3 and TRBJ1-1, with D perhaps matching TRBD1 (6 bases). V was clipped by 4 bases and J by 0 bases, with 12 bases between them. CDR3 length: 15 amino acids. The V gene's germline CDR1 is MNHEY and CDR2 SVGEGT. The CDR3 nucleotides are TGTGCCAGCAGTTCCTGGACAGCTGTGAACACTGAAGCTTTCTTT. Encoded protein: CASSSWTAVNTEAFF.

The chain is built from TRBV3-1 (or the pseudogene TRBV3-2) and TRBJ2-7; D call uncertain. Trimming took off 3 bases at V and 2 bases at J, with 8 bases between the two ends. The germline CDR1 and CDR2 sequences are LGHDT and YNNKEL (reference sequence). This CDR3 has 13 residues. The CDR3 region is CASSHSRTYEQYF. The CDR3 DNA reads TGTGCCAGCAGCCACTCTAGGACCTACGAGCAGTACTTC.

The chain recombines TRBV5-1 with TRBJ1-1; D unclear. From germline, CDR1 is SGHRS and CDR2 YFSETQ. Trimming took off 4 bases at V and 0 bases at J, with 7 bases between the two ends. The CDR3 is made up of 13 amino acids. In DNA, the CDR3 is TGCGCCAGCAGCCAACAGATGAACACTGAAGCTTTCTTT. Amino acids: CASSQQMNTEAFF.

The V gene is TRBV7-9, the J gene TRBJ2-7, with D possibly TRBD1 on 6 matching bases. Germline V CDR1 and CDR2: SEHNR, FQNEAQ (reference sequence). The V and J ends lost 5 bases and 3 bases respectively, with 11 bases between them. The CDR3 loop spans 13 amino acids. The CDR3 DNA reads TGTGCCAGCAGCCCCAGGGACAACTACGAGCAGTACTTC. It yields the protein CASSPRDNYEQYF.

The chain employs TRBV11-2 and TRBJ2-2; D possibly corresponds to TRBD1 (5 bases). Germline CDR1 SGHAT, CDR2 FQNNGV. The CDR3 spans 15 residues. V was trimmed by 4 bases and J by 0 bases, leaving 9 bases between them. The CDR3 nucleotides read TGTGCCAGCAGCTCAGGACATGCGAACACCGGGGAGCTGTTTTTT. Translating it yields CASSSGHANTGELFF. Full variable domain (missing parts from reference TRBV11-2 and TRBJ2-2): EAGVAQSPRYKIIEKRQSVAFWCNPISGHATLYWYQQILGQGPKLLIQFQNNGVVDDSQLPKDRFSAERLKGVDSTLKIQPAKLEDSAVYLCASSSGHANTGELFFGEGSRLTVL.

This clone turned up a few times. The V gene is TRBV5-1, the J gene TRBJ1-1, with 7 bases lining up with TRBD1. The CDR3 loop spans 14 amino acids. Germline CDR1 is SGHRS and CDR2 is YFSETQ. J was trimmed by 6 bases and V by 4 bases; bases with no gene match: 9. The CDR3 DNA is TGCGCCAGCAGCGGGGGAACAGGGGTTCCTGAAGCTTTCTTT. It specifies CASSGGTGVPEAFF. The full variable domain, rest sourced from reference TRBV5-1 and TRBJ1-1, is KAGVTQTPRYLIKTRGQQVTLSCSPISGHRSVSWYQQTPGQGLQFLFEYFSETQRNKGNFPGRFSGRQFSNSRSEMNVSTLELGDSALYLCASSGGTGVPEAFFGQGTRLTVV.

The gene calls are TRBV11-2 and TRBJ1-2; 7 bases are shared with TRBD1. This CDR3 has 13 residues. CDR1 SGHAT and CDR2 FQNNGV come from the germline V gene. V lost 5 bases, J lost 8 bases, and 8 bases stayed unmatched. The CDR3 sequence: CASSRDRAYGYTF. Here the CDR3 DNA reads TGTGCCAGCAGCCGAGACAGGGCGTACGGCTACACCTTC.

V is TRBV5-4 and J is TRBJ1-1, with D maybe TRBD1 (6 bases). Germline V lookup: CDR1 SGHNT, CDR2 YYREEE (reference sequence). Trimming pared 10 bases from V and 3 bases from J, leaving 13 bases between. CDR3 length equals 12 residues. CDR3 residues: CAASQGDTEAFF. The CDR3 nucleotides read TGTGCCGCCTCACAGGGAGACACTGAAGCTTTCTTT.

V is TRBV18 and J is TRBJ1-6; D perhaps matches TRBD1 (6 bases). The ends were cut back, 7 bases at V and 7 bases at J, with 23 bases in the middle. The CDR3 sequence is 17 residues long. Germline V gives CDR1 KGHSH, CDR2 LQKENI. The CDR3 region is CASWDPTGGAGNSPLHF. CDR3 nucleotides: TGTGCCAGCTGGGATCCGACAGGTGGGGCAGGCAATTCACCCCTCCACTTT.

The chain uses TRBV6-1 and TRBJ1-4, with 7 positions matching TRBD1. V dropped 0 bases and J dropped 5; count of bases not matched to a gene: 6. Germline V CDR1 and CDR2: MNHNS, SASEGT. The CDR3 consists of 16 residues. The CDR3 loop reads CASSEARQGLNEKLFF. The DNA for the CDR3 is TGTGCCAGCAGTGAAGCGCGACAGGGTCTAAATGAAAAACTGTTTTTT.